In this sample, the clone carrying this T cell receptor (beta chain) turned up once. Its antigen is unknown. This sample stems from a study of T-cell memory formation after mild COVID-19. CDR3 size: 13 residues. After removal of 7 bases from V and 4 bases from J, the junction contained 4 bases not matched to a gene. TCRdb itself ran the 5' RACE reads through MiXCR, one entry per CDR3 protein. The repertoire has 350,000 to 400,000 distinct CDR3 sequences, 20% to 25% of them found once; the top ten carry under 15%. Findings and limits, study-wide: Those CD4+ clones that contracted were mainly in CM and EM (CD8+ ones in EMRA).

The source is an adult woman who had mild COVID-19 (a few samples of this study predate the infection). Cell type and time point are not known. V is TRBV12-3 or TRBV12-4 and J is TRBJ1-2, with TRBD1 matching over 9 bases. The sequenced sample was PBMCs or a T cell subset sorted from them (not recorded which). The CDR3, as DNA: TGTGCCAGCACCCAGGGACAGGGCTATGGCTACACCTTC. Protein product: CASTQGQGYGYTF.